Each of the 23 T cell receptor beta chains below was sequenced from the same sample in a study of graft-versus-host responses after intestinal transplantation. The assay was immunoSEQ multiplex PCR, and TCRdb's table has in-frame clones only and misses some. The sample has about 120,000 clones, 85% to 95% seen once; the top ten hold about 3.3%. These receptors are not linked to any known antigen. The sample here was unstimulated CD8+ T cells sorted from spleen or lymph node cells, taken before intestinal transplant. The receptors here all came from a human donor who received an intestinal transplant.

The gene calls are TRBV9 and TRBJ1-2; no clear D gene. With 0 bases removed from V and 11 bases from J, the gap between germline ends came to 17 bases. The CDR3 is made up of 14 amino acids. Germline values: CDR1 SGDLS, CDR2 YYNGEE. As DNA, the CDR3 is TGTGCCAGCAGCGTAGCCGTTATGGCTACACCTTACACCTTC. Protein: CASSVAVMATPYTF.

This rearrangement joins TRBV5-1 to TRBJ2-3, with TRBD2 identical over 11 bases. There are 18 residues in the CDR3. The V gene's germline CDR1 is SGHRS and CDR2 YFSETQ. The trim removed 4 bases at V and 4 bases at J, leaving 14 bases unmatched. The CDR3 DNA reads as TGCGCCAGCAGCCCGGTGGTAGCGGGAGGGTGGAATGCAGATACGCAGTATTTT. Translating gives CASSPVVAGGWNADTQYF.

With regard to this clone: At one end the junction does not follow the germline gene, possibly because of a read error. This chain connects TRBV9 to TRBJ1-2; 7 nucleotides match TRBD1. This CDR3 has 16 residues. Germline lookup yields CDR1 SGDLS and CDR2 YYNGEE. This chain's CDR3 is CASNVDPKGAGVGYTF. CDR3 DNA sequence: TGTGCCAGCAACGTAGATCCTAAGGGGGCAGGCGTCGGCTACACCTTC. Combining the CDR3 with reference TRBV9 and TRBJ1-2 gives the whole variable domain DSGVTQTPKHLITATGQRVTLRCSPRSGDLSVYWYQQSLDQGLQFLIQYYNGEERAKGNILERFSAQQFPDLHSELNLSSLELGDSALYFCASNVDPKGAGVGYTFGSGTRLTVV.

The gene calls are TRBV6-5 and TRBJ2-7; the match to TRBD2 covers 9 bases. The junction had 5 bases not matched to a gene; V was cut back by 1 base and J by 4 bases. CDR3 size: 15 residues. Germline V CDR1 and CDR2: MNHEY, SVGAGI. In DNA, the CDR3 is TGTGCCAGCAGTTACTTTACAGCGGGAGGATACGAGCAGTACTTC. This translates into CASSYFTAGGYEQYF.

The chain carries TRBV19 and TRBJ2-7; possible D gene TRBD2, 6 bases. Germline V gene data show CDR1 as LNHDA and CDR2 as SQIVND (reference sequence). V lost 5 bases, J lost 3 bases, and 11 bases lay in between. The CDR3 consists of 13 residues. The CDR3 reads CASSPGLHYEQYF. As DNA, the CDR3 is TGTGCCAGTAGTCCGGGACTTCACTACGAGCAGTACTTC. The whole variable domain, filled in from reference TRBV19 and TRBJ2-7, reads DGGITQSPKYLFRKEGQNVTLSCEQNLNHDAMYWYRQDPGQGLRLIYYSQIVNDFQKGDIAEGYSVSREKKESFPLTVTSAQKNPTAFYLCASSPGLHYEQYFGPGTRLTVT.

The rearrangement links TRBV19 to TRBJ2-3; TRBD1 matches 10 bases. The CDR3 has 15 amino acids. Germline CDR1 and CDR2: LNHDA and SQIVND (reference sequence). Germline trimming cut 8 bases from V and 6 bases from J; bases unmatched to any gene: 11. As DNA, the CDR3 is TGTGCCAGTGGCGACAGGGGGCAAGGGAGGGATACGCAGTATTTT. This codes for CASGDRGQGRDTQYF.

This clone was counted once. This CDR3 is CAREGILNTEAFF. CDR3 sequence (DNA): TGTGCCAGGGAGGGTATTTTGAACACTGAAGCTTTCTTT. The chain combines TRBV7-9 with TRBJ1-1; no definite D call. V was cut by 9 bases and J by 0 bases, with 11 bases left in between. Looked up from germline, CDR1 is SEHNR and CDR2 is FQNEAQ (reference sequence). This CDR3 region has 13 residues.

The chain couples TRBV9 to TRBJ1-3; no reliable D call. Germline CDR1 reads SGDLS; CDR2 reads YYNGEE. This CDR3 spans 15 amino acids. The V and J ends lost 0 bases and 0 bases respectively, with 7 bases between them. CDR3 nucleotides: TGTGCCAGCAGCGTAGGGGCAGCCTCTGGAAACACCATATATTTT. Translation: CASSVGAASGNTIYF.

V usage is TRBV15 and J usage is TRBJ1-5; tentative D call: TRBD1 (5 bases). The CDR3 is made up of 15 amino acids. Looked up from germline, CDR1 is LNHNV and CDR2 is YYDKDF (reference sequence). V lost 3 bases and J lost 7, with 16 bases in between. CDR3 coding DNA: TGTGCCACCAGCAGGGGAAGGGGTGCGGGGCAGCCCCAGCATTTT. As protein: CATSRGRGAGQPQHF.

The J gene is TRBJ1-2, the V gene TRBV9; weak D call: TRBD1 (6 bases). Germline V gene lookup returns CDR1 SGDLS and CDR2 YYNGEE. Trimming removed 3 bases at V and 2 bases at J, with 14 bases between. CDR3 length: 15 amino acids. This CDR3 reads CASSETETGNYGYTF. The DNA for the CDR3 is TGTGCCAGCAGCGAGACCGAGACAGGCAACTATGGCTACACCTTC.

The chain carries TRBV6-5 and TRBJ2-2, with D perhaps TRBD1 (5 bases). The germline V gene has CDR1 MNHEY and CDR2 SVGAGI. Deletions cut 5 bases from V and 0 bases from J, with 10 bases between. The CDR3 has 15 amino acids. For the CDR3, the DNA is TGTGCCAGCAGTCGACAGACCCCGAACACCGGGGAGCTGTTTTTT. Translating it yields CASSRQTPNTGELFF.

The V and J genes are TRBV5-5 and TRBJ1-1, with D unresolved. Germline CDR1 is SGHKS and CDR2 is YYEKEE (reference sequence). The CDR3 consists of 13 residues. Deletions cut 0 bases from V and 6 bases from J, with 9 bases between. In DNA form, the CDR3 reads TGTGCCAGCAGCTTGGCCGAATCCGCTGAAGCTTTCTTT. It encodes CASSLAESAEAFF.

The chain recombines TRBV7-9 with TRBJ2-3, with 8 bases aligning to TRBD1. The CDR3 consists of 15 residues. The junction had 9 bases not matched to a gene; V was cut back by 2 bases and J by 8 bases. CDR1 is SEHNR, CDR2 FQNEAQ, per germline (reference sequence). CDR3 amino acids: CASSLIDRGRTTQYF. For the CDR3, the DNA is TGTGCCAGCAGCTTAATTGACAGGGGAAGGACTACGCAGTATTTT. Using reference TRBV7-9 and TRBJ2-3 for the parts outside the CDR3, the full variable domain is DTGVSQNPRHKITKRGQNVTFRCDPISEHNRLYWYRQTLGQGPEFLTYFQNEAQLEKSRLLSDRFSAERPKGSFSTLEIQRTEQGDSAMYLCASSLIDRGRTTQYFGPGTRLTVL.

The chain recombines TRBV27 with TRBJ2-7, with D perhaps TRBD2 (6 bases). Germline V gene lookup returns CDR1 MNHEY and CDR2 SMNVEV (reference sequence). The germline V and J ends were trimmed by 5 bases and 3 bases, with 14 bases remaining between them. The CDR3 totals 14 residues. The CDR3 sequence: CASSNGRGYYEQYF. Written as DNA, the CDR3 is TGTGCCAGCAGTAATGGGCGGGGCTACTACGAGCAGTACTTC.

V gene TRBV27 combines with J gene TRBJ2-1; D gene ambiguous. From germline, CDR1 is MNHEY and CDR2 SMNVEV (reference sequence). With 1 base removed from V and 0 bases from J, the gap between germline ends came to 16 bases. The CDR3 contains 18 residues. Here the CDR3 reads CASSLFGQLDLSYNEQFF. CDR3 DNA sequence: TGTGCCAGCAGTTTATTTGGTCAGCTAGACCTCTCCTACAATGAGCAGTTCTTC.

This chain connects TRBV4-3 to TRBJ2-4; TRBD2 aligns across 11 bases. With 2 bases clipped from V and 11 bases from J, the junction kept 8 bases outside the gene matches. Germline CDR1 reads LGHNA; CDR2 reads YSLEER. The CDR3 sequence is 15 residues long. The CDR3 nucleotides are TGCGCCAGCAGCCAAACGACTAGCGGGAAAGGGGTTCAGTACTTC. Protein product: CASSQTTSGKGVQYF.

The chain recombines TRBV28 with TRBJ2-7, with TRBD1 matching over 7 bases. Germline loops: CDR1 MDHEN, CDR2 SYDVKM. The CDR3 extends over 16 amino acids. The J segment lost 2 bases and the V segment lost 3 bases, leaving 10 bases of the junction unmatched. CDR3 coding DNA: TGTGCCAGCAGTTTCCCCCCACGGGACAGCACCTACGAGCAGTACTTC. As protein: CASSFPPRDSTYEQYF.

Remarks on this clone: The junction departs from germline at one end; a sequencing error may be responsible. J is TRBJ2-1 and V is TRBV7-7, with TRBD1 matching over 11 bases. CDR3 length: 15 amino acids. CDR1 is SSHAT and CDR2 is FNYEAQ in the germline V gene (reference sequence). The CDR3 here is CASSLGQGVGYEQFF. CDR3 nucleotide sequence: TGTGCTAGCAGCTTGGGACAGGGGGTGGGTTATGAGCAGTTCTTC.

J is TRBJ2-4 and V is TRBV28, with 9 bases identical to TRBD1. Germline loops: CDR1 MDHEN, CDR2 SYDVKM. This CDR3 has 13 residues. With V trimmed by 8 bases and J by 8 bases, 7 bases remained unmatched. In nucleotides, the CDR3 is TGTGCCAGCCGGGACAGGGCCGAGGACATTCAGTACTTC. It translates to CASRDRAEDIQYF.

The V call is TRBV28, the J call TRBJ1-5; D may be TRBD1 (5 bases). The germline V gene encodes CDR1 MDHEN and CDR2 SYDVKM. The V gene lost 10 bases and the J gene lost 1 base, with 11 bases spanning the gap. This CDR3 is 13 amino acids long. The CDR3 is CATSRGSNQPQHF. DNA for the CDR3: TGTGCCACCTCGCGGGGGAGCAATCAGCCCCAGCATTTT.

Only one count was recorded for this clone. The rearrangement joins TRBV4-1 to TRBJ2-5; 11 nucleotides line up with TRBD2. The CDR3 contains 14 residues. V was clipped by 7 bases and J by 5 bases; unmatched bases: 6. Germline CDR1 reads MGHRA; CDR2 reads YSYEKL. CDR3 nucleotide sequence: TGCGCCAGCACCGAGACTAGCGGGATTGAGACCCAGTACTTC. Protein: CASTETSGIETQYF.

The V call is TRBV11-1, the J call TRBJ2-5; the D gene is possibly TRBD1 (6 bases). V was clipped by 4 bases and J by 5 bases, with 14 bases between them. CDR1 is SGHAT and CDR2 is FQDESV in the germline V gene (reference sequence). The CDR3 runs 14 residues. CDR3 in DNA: TGTGCCAGCAGCTCGGACAGTCTGGGGGAGACCCAGTACTTC. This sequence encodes CASSSDSLGETQYF.

The CDR3 is CASSQGLAGEQQFF. In DNA, the CDR3 is TGTGCCAGCAGCCAGGGACTAGCGGGGGAACAGCAGTTCTTC. This chain connects TRBV14 to TRBJ2-1; the match to TRBD2 covers 14 bases. CDR3 length: 14 residues. The germline V gene has CDR1 SGHDN and CDR2 FVKESK. V lost 3 bases and J lost 11; bases outside the gene matches: 3. Together with reference TRBV14 and TRBJ2-1, the CDR3 gives the full variable domain: EAGVTQFPSHSVIEKGQTVTLRCDPISGHDNLYWYRRVMGKEIKFLLHFVKESKQDESGMPNNRFLAERTGGTYSTLKVQPAELEDSGVYFCASSQGLAGEQQFFGPGTRLTVL.